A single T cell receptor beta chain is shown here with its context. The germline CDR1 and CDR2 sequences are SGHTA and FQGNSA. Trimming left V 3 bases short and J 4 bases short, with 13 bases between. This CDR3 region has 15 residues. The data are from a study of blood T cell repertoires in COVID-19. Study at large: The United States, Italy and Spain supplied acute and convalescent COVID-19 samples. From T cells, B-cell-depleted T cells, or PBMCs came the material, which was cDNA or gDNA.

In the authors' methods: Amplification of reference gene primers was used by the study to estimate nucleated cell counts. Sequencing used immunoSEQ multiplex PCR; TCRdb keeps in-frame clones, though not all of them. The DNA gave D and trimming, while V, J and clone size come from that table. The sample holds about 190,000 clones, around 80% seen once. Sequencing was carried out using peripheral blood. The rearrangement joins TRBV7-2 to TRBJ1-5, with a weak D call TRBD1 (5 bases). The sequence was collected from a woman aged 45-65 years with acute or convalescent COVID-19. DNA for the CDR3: TGTGCCAGCAGCTTGGGCCAGGGTCGTAATCAGCCCCAGCATTTT. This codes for CASSLGQGRNQPQHF. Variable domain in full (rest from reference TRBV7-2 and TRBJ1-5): GAGVSQSPSNKVTEKGKDVELRCDPISGHTALYWYRQSLGQGLEFLIYFQGNSAPDKSGLPSDRFSAERTGGSVSTLTIQRTQQEDSAVYLCASSLGQGRNQPQHFGDGTRLSIL.